Included here is one T cell receptor (beta chain) sequence, with context. Its antigen is not known. V shed 4 bases and J shed 4 bases, with 16 bases lying between them. This CDR3 spans 15 amino acids. Germline CDR1 reads SGDLS; CDR2 reads YYNGEE. Sequenced by immunoSEQ multiplex PCR; TCRdb stores in-frame clones only, minus some. Of 100,000 to 150,000 clones in the sample, roughly 85% were seen once. The sample is drawn from a study of cytotoxic CD8 clonotypes in ibrutinib-treated CLL. About the study: Samples averaged approximately 260,000 productive templates and some 96,000 productive rearrangements. Whole-study results and caveats: Circulating CD8+ T-cell counts were tracked by baseline clonality, which exceeded that of age-matched healthy donors. Clonality went higher at ibrutinib response and then dropped back toward baseline at progression.

This clonotype originated in a human donor with chronic lymphocytic leukemia. J is TRBJ2-3 and V is TRBV9; D is perhaps TRBD2 (5 bases). The starting material was PBMCs, obtained after 24 months of ibrutinib treatment. DNA of the CDR3: TGTGCCAGCAGCCCCGCTTTGCGGGCTGCAGATACGCAGTATTTT. It specifies CASSPALRAADTQYF.